This T cell receptor (beta chain) was captured in a study of Graves' ophthalmopathy and Graves' hyperthyroidism. Study-wide results and caveats: Using 13 signatures, a model distinguished ophthalmopathy from stable hyperthyroidism, reaching 85% to 90% sensitivity and 65% to 84% specificity.

To note about this clonotype: Its antigen is undetermined.

Germline V gene lookup returns CDR1 ENHRY and CDR2 SYGVKD. This CDR3 is built from 12 residues. The V end lost 8 bases, the J end lost 5 bases, and 12 bases lay between the germline ends. Reliance was placed on clinical symptoms, serum thyroxine, TRAb, thyroid ultrasound and orbital computed tomography for diagnosis. RNA served as the template for amplifying TCR beta CDR3 regions. The library came from an HTBI-primed first-round RT-PCR and a second-round multiplex PCR. A single record per CDR3 protein comes from TCRdb applying MiXCR to the multiplex PCR reads. The table shows hundreds of thousands of distinct CDR3 sequences, with roughly 41% occurring only once.

Sequenced sample: peripheral blood. V and J are TRBV10-3 and TRBJ2-5, with D possibly TRBD1 on 5 matching bases. The sequence derives from an adult man with Graves' ophthalmopathy. The CDR3 here is CAIGQGAETQYF. The DNA for the CDR3 is TGTGCCATCGGGCAGGGCGCGGAGACCCAGTACTTC.